This T cell receptor (beta chain) originates from a study of tissue T cells after allogeneic stem cell transplantation. General study findings and limits: Only a limited share of tissue TCRs appeared in blood or spleen. Few T cell clones were shared across patients, but motif clusters showed tissue-specific shared signatures. Limitations included a small, clinically heterogeneous cohort and limited sampling depth.

By share, this clone ranks as large. Its antigen is currently unknown. The germline and genes are mouse ones. From the germline J gene comes the end of the CDR3, since the read stops 1 residue before it. From germline, CDR1 is KGHTA and CDR2 FQNQQP. The CDR3 contains 16 residues. Libraries were prepared by immunoSEQ multiplex PCR; TCRdb keeps only in-frame clonotypes and omits some of them. The table has fewer than 6,000 clones, 45% to 55% seen once. Time point defined: mouse harvest day 7 after allogeneic transplant. Tail vein injection delivered 10^7 T-cell-depleted bone marrow cells and 10^6 splenic CD5+ T cells. B6 (H2b) cells into BALB/c (H2d) mice; tissues taken at day 7 or 14.

The rearrangement links TRBV23 to TRBJ2-3; TRBD2, as called in the table, went unchecked against the DNA. This TCR derives from a female BALB/c mouse given C57BL/6 T cells with graft-versus-host disease after an allogeneic hematopoietic cell transplant. Sequenced: skin. The DNA read from the CDR3 is TGCTCCAGCAGTCAAACCCGGGACTGGGGGGCAGAAACGCTGTAT. Translated, it gives CSSSQTRDWGAETLY. From start to end, the CDR3 is CSSSQTRDWGAETLYF.